Presented here are 20 T cell receptor beta chains from one specimen sequenced in a study of OX40 agonist ivuxolimab in advanced cancers. The assay was immunoSEQ multiplex PCR, and TCRdb's table has in-frame clones only and misses some. Of around 21,000 clones in the sample, less than 75% are singletons; the top ten hold about 33%. This specimen consisted of CD4+ or CD8+ T cells sorted from blood, obtained in a trial of the OX40 agonist ivuxolimab. The receptors stem from an adult with an advanced solid tumor such as melanoma, head and neck, liver or kidney cancer.

The J gene is TRBJ2-5, the V gene TRBV27; TRBD1 aligns across 7 bases. With the DNA end fitting TRBJ2-7 better, the J assignment may be wrong. Germline-derived CDR1 and CDR2 are MNHEY and SMNVEV (reference sequence). The length of the CDR3 is 17 residues. This chain's CDR3 is CASSPRQGRAYLYEQYF. CDR3 nucleotides: TGTGCCAGCAGTCCAAGACAGGGCCGGGCTTACCTCTACGAGCAGTACTTC.

In its sample, this clone was seen a few times. J is TRBJ2-3 and V is TRBV6-5; tentatively, D is TRBD2 (5 bases). V dropped 1 base and J dropped 4 bases, with 6 bases sitting between them. CDR3 length: 13 amino acids. Per the germline V gene, CDR1 is MNHEY and CDR2 is SVGAGI. The CDR3 DNA sequence: TGTGCCAGCAGTTACTTTAGCGCAGATACGCAGTATTTT. As protein: CASSYFSADTQYF.

This clone was found once. The chain has TRBV7-2 and TRBJ2-1, with TRBD1 as a possible D gene (6 bases). With 5 bases removed from V and 7 bases from J, the gap between germline ends came to 18 bases. Germline-derived CDR1 and CDR2 are SGHTA and FQGNSA. This CDR3 spans 15 amino acids. In DNA, the CDR3 is TGTGCCAGCAGCCCAGGGGCCGGACTGGGGAATGAGCAGTTCTTC. Translated, it gives CASSPGAGLGNEQFF.

The chain employs TRBV27 and TRBJ2-1; D unclear. Trimming cost V 4 bases and J 10 bases, with 23 bases left between them. The CDR3 totals 16 residues. The germline V gene encodes CDR1 MNHEY and CDR2 SMNVEV (reference sequence). The CDR3 loop is CASSSPIRIGHGEQFF. In DNA, the CDR3 is TGTGCCAGCAGTTCGCCGATACGGATTGGTCATGGCGAGCAGTTCTTC.

The chain has TRBV28 and TRBJ2-7; D is unclear. V gave up 5 bases and J gave up 2 bases, with 10 bases separating them. The CDR3 extends over 13 amino acids. The germline V gene encodes CDR1 MDHEN and CDR2 SYDVKM. The CDR3 DNA reads TGTGCCAGCAGTCCCCCCCCTCCCTACGAGCAGTACTTC. This gives the protein CASSPPPPYEQYF. Full variable domain (outside the CDR3, taken from reference TRBV28 and TRBJ2-7): DVKVTQSSRYLVKRTGEKVFLECVQDMDHENMFWYRQDPGLGLRLIYFSYDVKMKEKGDIPEGYSVSREKKERFSLILESASTNQTSMYLCASSPPPPYEQYFGPGTRLTVT.

This rearrangement joins TRBV6-5 to TRBJ2-1; D could derive from TRBD1 or TRBD2 (5 bases each). Trimming removed 0 bases from V and 9 bases from J, with 18 bases in between. The CDR3 is 16 residues long. The germline V gene has CDR1 MNHEY and CDR2 SVGAGI. The chain's CDR3 is CASSYSEEFQGTEQFF. Here the CDR3 DNA reads TGTGCCAGCAGTTACTCGGAGGAGTTTCAGGGAACTGAGCAGTTCTTC.

This clone was counted once. The chain recombines TRBV2 with TRBJ1-1; D gene ambiguous. CDR3 length: 15 amino acids. V lost 6 bases and J 11 bases, leaving 25 bases between the germline ends. Per germline, CDR1 SNHLY and CDR2 FYNNEI. The CDR3, as DNA: TGTGCCAGCAGAGGTACAGTGGGCGGCTTTATGTACGCTTTCTTT. It specifies CASRGTVGGFMYAFF.

The rearrangement links TRBV6-5 to TRBJ1-2; D is ambiguous. The CDR3 has 13 residues. V was clipped by 3 bases and J by 7 bases, with 12 bases between them. From germline, CDR1 is MNHEY and CDR2 SVGAGI. The CDR3 DNA is TGTGCCAGCAGTTATGCCCAAGCGGGTGGCTACACCTTC. It translates to CASSYAQAGGYTF.

The V call is TRBV28, the J call TRBJ1-1, with a possible D match to TRBD1 (6 bases). Per the germline V gene, CDR1 is MDHEN and CDR2 is SYDVKM. V shed 5 bases and J shed 3 bases, with 16 bases lying between them. This CDR3 spans 15 amino acids. CDR3 region: CASSLDRNDYTEAFF. The CDR3 nucleotides read TGTGCCAGCAGTCTGGACAGAAATGACTACACTGAAGCTTTCTTT.

This chain links TRBV27 with TRBJ2-1, with D tentatively TRBD2 (5 bases). Trimming stripped 3 bases from V and 1 base from J, with 13 bases between. Germline V gives CDR1 MNHEY, CDR2 SMNVEV (reference sequence). This CDR3 is 16 amino acids long. The DNA for the CDR3 is TGTGCCAGCAGTTTGATCGCGGGTGGTTCCTACAATGAGCAGTTCTTC. This codes for CASSLIAGGSYNEQFF.

The chain uses TRBV6-5 and TRBJ1-4, with D uncertain. The V gene lost 7 bases and the J gene lost 6 bases, with 15 bases spanning the gap. The length of the CDR3 is 14 residues. Per the germline V gene, CDR1 is MNHEY and CDR2 is SVGAGI. The CDR3 loop is CASTRSGSYEKLFF. CDR3 DNA: TGTGCCAGCACCCGTTCGGGAAGCTATGAAAAACTGTTTTTT.

The chain carries TRBV7-2 and TRBJ2-5; D is perhaps TRBD2 (6 bases). TRBJ2-7 explains the end of the DNA better; the J call may be wrong. Germline CDR1 and CDR2: SGHTA and FQGNSA. This CDR3 comprises 14 residues. The CDR3 sequence is CASSSAGPLDEQYF. CDR3 DNA: TGTGCCAGCAGCTCAGCGGGTCCTTTGGACGAGCAGTACTTC.

The V and J genes are TRBV11-2 and TRBJ1-1; 7 nucleotides align to TRBD1. The CDR3 is 15 amino acids. Germline-derived CDR1 and CDR2 are SGHAT and FQNNGV. V dropped 4 bases and J dropped 0; count of bases not matched to a gene: 5. CDR3 DNA: TGTGCCAGCAGCTACGAGACAGGGATGAACACTGAAGCTTTCTTT. Translation: CASSYETGMNTEAFF.

This clone was counted a few times. The genes are TRBV29-1 and TRBJ1-1; unclear D gene. CDR3 length: 11 amino acids. Trimming stripped 4 bases from V and 1 base from J, with 4 bases between. Germline assignment: CDR1 SQVTM and CDR2 ANQGSEA. The CDR3 DNA reads as TGCAGCGTTGTGACGAACACTGAAGCTTTCTTT. Encoded protein: CSVVTNTEAFF. The variable domain in full, completed from reference TRBV29-1 and TRBJ1-1, reads SAVISQKPSRDICQRGTSLTIQCQVDSQVTMMFWYRQQPGQSLTLIATANQGSEATYESGFVIDKFPISRPNLTFSTLTVSNMSPEDSSIYLCSVVTNTEAFFGQGTRLTVV.

Only one count was recorded for this clone. For the CDR3, the DNA is TGCGCCAGCAGTCACTACCCCACCCTAAATCAGCCCCAGCATTTT. Protein sequence: CASSHYPTLNQPQHF. The J gene is TRBJ1-5, the V gene TRBV23-1, with D hard to call. TRBV23-1 is placed among ORFs of uncertain function. The CDR3 length is 15 residues. Deletions cut 3 bases from V and 4 bases from J, with 13 bases between.

The gene calls are TRBV9 and TRBJ2-5; 7 positions match TRBD2. CDR3 length equals 15 residues. With 1 base clipped from V and 3 bases from J, the junction kept 6 bases outside the gene matches. Germline V gene sequence: CDR1 SGDLS, CDR2 YYNGEE. The CDR3 protein is CASSVWGGVEETQYF. In DNA, the CDR3 is TGTGCCAGCAGCGTATGGGGGGGGGTCGAAGAGACCCAGTACTTC.

The rearrangement links TRBV5-4 to TRBJ2-3; the D is unclear. The CDR3 consists of 15 residues. V lost 0 bases and J 0 bases, leaving 8 bases between the germline ends. The germline gives CDR1 SGHNT, CDR2 YYREEE (reference sequence). CDR3 loop: CASSLVGGSTDTQYF. Here the CDR3 DNA reads TGTGCCAGCAGCTTGGTCGGTGGAAGCACAGATACGCAGTATTTT.

The chain is built from TRBV19 and TRBJ2-4; tentatively, D is TRBD1 (6 bases). Germline V gene lookup returns CDR1 LNHDA and CDR2 SQIVND (reference sequence). Trimming took off 8 bases at V and 0 bases at J, with 14 bases between the two ends. The CDR3 is made up of 15 amino acids. The chain's CDR3 is CASGDIALAKNIQYF. DNA for the CDR3: TGTGCCAGTGGGGACATAGCGCTAGCCAAAAACATTCAGTACTTC. Full variable domain (rest looked up from reference TRBV19 and TRBJ2-4): DGGITQSPKYLFRKEGQNVTLSCEQNLNHDAMYWYRQDPGQGLRLIYYSQIVNDFQKGDIAEGYSVSREKKESFPLTVTSAQKNPTAFYLCASGDIALAKNIQYFGAGTRLSVL.

The chain recombines TRBV29-1 with TRBJ1-2; TRBD1 is a possible D gene (5 bases). Trimming cost V 3 bases and J 2 bases, with 7 bases left between them. Germline V gene sequence: CDR1 SQVTM, CDR2 ANQGSEA. The CDR3 is made up of 12 amino acids. The CDR3 loop reads CSVEWGNYGYTF. As DNA, the CDR3 is TGCAGCGTTGAGTGGGGGAACTATGGCTACACCTTC.

Within the sample, this clone is medium-sized. The gene calls are TRBV7-6 and TRBJ2-7; tentative D call: TRBD1 (6 bases). The CDR3 is 15 amino acids. V was pared by 0 bases and J by 4 bases, with 13 bases between. Per the germline V gene, CDR1 is SGHVS and CDR2 is FNYEAQ. For the CDR3, the DNA is TGTGCCAGCAGCTTAGCCAAAGACAGGTTTTACGAGCAGTACTTC. It translates to CASSLAKDRFYEQYF.